This T cell receptor (beta chain) appears in the sequencing data of a study of T cells in Graves' hyperthyroidism and ophthalmopathy. The CDR3 spans 12 residues. V was pared by 2 bases and J by 6 bases, with 8 bases between. Germline V gene lookup returns CDR1 SEHNR and CDR2 FQNEAQ (reference sequence). This clonotype occurred many times. What was amplified from RNA transcripts were TCR beta CDR3 regions. RT-PCR in the first round (using the HTBI primer set) targeted the TCR CDR3. TCRdb re-derived calls from the multiplex PCR reads in MiXCR, one entry per CDR3 protein. The table has about 550,000 distinct CDR3 sequences, more than 20% seen once.

Sequencing used blood. The receptor was isolated from a man aged 18-30 years with Graves' hyperthyroidism. The chain links TRBV7-9 to TRBJ2-7; D ambiguous. The CDR3 region is CASSLTMLEQYF. Here the CDR3 DNA reads TGTGCCAGCAGCTTAACCATGCTCGAGCAGTACTTC.